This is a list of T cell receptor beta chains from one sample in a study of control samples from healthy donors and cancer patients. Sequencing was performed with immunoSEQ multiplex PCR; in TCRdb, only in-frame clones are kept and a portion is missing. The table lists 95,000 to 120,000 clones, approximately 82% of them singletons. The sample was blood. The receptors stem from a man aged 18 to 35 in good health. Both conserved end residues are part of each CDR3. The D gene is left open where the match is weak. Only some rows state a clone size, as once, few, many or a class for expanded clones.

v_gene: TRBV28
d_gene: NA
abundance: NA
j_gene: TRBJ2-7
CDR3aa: CASSPDSSTYEQYF
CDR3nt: TGTGCCAGCAGCCCCGACAGTTCGACCTACGAGCAGTACTTC

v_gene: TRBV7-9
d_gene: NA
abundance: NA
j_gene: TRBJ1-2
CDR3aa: CASSWGRTDGYTF
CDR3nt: TGTGCCAGCAGCTGGGGAAGGACAGATGGCTACACCTTC

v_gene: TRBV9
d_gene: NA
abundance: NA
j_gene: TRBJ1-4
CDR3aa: CASSVGGLTNEKLFF
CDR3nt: TGTGCCAGCAGCGTAGGAGGGTTGACTAATGAAAAACTGTTTTTT

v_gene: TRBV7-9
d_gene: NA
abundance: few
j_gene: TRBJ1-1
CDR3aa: CASSLAGNTEAFF
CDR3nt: TGTGCCAGCAGCTTAGCAGGAAACACTGAAGCTTTCTTT

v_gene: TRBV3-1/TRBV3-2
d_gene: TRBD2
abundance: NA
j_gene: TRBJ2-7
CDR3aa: CASGRPSGGGHEQYF
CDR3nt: TGTGCCAGCGGCCGACCTAGCGGGGGAGGCCACGAGCAGTACTTC

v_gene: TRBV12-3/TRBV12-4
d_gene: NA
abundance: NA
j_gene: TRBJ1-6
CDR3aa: CASSLAGSPLHF
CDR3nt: TGTGCCAGCAGTTTAGCAGGGTCACCCCTCCACTTT

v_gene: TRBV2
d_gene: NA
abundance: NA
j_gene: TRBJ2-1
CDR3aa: CASSSRGGRNEQFF
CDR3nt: TGTGCCAGCAGTAGTAGGGGGGGCCGCAATGAGCAGTTCTTC

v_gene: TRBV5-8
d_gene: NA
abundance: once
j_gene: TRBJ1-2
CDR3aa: CASSRQDRYGYTF
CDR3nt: TGTGCCAGCAGCCGACAGGATCGTTATGGCTACACCTTC

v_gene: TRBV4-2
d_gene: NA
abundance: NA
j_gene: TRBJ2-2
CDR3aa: CASSYAGPNTGELFF
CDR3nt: TGTGCCAGCAGCTATGCAGGGCCGAACACCGGGGAGCTGTTTTTT

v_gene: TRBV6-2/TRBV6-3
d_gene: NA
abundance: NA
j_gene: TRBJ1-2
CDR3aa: CASSYRDNYGYTF
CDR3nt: TGTGCCAGCAGTTACCGGGACAACTATGGCTACACCTTC

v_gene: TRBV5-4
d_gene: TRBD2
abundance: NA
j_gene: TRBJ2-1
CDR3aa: CASSLVFAGGRNEQFF
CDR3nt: TGTGCCAGCAGCTTAGTTTTTGCGGGGGGTCGAAATGAGCAGTTCTTC

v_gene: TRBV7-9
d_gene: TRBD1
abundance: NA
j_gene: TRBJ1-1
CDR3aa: CASTRDRESTEAFF
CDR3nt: TGTGCCAGCACCCGGGACAGGGAATCCACTGAAGCTTTCTTT

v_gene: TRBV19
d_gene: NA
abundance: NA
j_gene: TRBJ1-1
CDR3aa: CASSWQMNTEAFF
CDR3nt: TGTGCCAGTAGTTGGCAAATGAACACTGAAGCTTTCTTT

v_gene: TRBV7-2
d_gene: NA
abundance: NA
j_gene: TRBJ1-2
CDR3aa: CASSSRYPQGLYGYTF
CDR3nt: TGTGCCAGCAGCTCTCGATATCCACAGGGTCTCTATGGCTACACCTTC

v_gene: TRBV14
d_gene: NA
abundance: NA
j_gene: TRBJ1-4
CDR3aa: CASSLTTLVGNEKLFF
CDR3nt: TGTGCCAGCAGCCTTACTACCCTCGTAGGTAATGAAAAACTGTTTTTT

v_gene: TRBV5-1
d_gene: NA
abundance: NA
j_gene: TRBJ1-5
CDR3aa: CASSLDGRLNQPQHF
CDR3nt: TGCGCCAGCAGCTTGGATGGCAGACTCAATCAGCCCCAGCATTTT

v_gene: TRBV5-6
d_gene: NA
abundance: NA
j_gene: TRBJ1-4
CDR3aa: CASSALQARNEKLFF
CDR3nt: TGTGCCAGCAGCGCCCTACAGGCGCGTAATGAAAAACTGTTTTTT